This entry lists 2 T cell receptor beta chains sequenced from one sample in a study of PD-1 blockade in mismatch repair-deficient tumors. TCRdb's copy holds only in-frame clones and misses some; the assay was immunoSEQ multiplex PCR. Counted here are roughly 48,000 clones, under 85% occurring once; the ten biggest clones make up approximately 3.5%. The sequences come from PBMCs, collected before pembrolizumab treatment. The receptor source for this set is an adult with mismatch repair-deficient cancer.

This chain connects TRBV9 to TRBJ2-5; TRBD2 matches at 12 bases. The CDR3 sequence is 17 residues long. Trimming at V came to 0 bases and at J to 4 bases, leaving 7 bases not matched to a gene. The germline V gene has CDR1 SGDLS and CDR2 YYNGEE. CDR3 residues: CASSVGALAGGGETQYF. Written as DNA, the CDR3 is TGTGCCAGCAGCGTAGGGGCACTAGCGGGAGGAGGAGAGACCCAGTACTTC.

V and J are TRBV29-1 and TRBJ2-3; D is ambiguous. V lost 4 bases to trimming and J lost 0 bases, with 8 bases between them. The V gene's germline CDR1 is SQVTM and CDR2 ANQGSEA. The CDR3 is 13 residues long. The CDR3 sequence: CSVGQDSTDTQYF. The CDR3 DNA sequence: TGCAGCGTTGGTCAGGACAGCACAGATACGCAGTATTTT.